The 10 T cell receptor beta chains presented below share a single source sample, sequenced in a study of shared clonotypes between healthy human individuals. Clones were sequenced by immunoSEQ multiplex PCR, and TCRdb holds only the in-frame ones, with some missing. This repertoire shows 650,000 to 750,000 clones, 60% to 80% found once; its top ten account for approximately 1.8%. Sequenced sample: memory CD4+ T cells sorted from blood. Regarding subset: CD45RA-negative fraction. The receptors here all came from a young woman in good health.

The rearrangement links TRBV4-1 to TRBJ1-3; D unresolved. Trimming cost V 1 base and J 0 bases, with 10 bases left between them. The CDR3 contains 16 residues. From germline, CDR1 is MGHRA and CDR2 YSYEKL. The chain's CDR3 is CASSQADGRSGNTIYF. The CDR3 DNA follows: TGCGCCAGCAGCCAAGCCGACGGACGCTCTGGAAACACCATATATTTT.

A few counts support this clone. V usage is TRBV7-9 and J usage is TRBJ2-1; D gene ambiguous. Trimming stripped 2 bases from V and 8 bases from J, with 13 bases between. The germline gives CDR1 SEHNR, CDR2 FQNEAQ (reference sequence). The CDR3 sequence is 14 residues long. In nucleotides, the CDR3 is TGTGCCAGCAGCTTATCGGCTACCCGGGATGAGCAGTTCTTC. This translates into CASSLSATRDEQFF.

The chain combines TRBV7-9 with TRBJ2-7, with D maybe TRBD1 (6 bases). The CDR3 is made up of 15 amino acids. Germline V lookup: CDR1 SEHNR, CDR2 FQNEAQ (reference sequence). The ends were cut back, 5 bases at V and 3 bases at J, with 17 bases in the middle. The CDR3 is CASSKAGEGVYEQYF. CDR3 nucleotide sequence: TGTGCCAGCAGCAAAGCAGGGGAAGGAGTCTACGAGCAGTACTTC.

The chain couples TRBV19 to TRBJ2-1, with TRBD2 matching over 13 bases. The CDR3 has 21 residues. Trimming cost V 3 bases and J 1 base; bases outside gene matches: 15. Germline assignment: CDR1 LNHDA and CDR2 SQIVND (reference sequence). CDR3 amino acids: CASSMGEGLAGLGLSYNEQFF. For the CDR3, the DNA is TGTGCCAGTAGTATGGGTGAGGGACTAGCGGGACTAGGCCTGTCCTACAATGAGCAGTTCTTC.

The rearrangement uses TRBV4-1 and TRBJ2-3; 8 nucleotides align to TRBD2. V gave up 3 bases and J gave up 0 bases; unmatched junction bases: 8. The germline V gene encodes CDR1 MGHRA and CDR2 YSYEKL. The CDR3 has 17 amino acids. The CDR3 bases are TGCGCCAGCAGCCATGGTACTAGCGGAACTAGCACAGATACGCAGTATTTT. Protein sequence: CASSHGTSGTSTDTQYF.

As concerns this clone: At one of its ends the junction is not consistent with the germline gene, which may arise from a read error. The sample carries other DNA sequences with the same CDR3. The rearrangement joins TRBV2 to TRBJ1-5; 8 nucleotides agree with TRBD1. CDR3 length: 14 residues. Germline lookup yields CDR1 SNHLY and CDR2 FYNNEI. CDR3 region: CASREDRGGQPQHF. CDR3 DNA sequence: TGTGCCAGCAGGGAAGACAGGGGAGGACAGCCCCAGCATTTT.

This chain uses TRBV30 with TRBJ2-1; TRBD2 agrees at 7 bases. Germline lookup yields CDR1 GTSNPN and CDR2 SVGIG (reference sequence). The CDR3 loop spans 21 amino acids. V dropped 2 bases and J dropped 6; count of bases not matched to a gene: 28. CDR3 nucleotide sequence: TGTGCCTGGAGTCACCCGGGGCTAGCGGAAAGATTGGTCCGAGGAGGCAATGAGCAGTTCTTC. Translation gives CAWSHPGLAERLVRGGNEQFF.

The J gene is TRBJ2-7, the V gene TRBV28, with TRBD2 matching over 8 bases. This CDR3 contains 15 residues. The ends lost 8 bases at V and 3 bases at J; junction bases unmatched: 12. The germline V gene has CDR1 MDHEN and CDR2 SYDVKM. The chain's CDR3 is CASRSRLARDYEQYF. CDR3 DNA sequence: TGTGCCAGCCGATCACGACTAGCGAGAGACTACGAGCAGTACTTC.

This clone was counted a few times. This chain joins TRBV29-1 and TRBJ2-3, with D unresolved. V dropped 6 bases and J dropped 6 bases, with 19 bases sitting between them. Germline V gene lookup returns CDR1 SQVTM and CDR2 ANQGSEA. CDR3 length equals 14 residues. CDR3 nucleotide sequence: TGCAGCGTAGAACGAAGTTACCTGGGGGATACGCAGTATTTT. Translating gives CSVERSYLGDTQYF.

This chain joins TRBV27 and TRBJ1-5; weak D call: TRBD1 (5 bases). This CDR3 has 14 residues. V dropped 2 bases and J dropped 1 base, with 6 bases sitting between them. Germline V lookup: CDR1 MNHEY, CDR2 SMNVEV (reference sequence). The CDR3 is CASSLEGSNQPQHF. CDR3 coding DNA: TGTGCCAGCAGTTTAGAGGGGAGCAATCAGCCCCAGCATTTT.